This TCR beta chain was identified in a study of neurological immune-mediated disorders. This clonotype was counted at least ten times. Its matching antigen is unknown. Regarding the study as a whole: HTLV-1-associated myelopathy had the most TCR clonal expansion, and multiple sclerosis had the least, less than healthy controls.

A 10-nucleotide random UMI tagged transcripts in template-switch 5'RACE cDNA synthesis. Each CDR3 protein gets one entry after TCRdb re-called the 5' RACE reads with MiXCR. The sample yields tens of thousands of distinct CDR3 sequences, 3% to 4.5% seen once. Germline CDR1 SGHVS, CDR2 FQNEAQ. The CDR3 length is 15 residues. With 1 base removed from V and 6 bases from J, the gap between germline ends came to 13 bases. Libraries from sorted cells used 900,000 to 1,000,000 T cells (CD4+ or CD8+). Sequencing was carried out using CD4+ T cells from blood. The TCR sequence derives from a woman in her thirties or forties with multiple sclerosis. V is TRBV7-8 and J is TRBJ1-5; D is uncertain. CDR3 amino acids: CASSLEPGFVQPQHF. DNA for the CDR3: TGTGCCAGCAGCTTAGAACCCGGGTTTGTTCAGCCCCAGCATTTT.